The present entry profiles one TCR beta chain with its context. These data come from a study of early T cells in non-severe SARS-CoV-2 infection. TCRdb redid the calling of the 5' RACE reads with MiXCR, one entry per CDR3 protein. The sample contains roughly 60,000 distinct CDR3 sequences, 10% to 15% of which appear only once. The source is an adult who was a healthcare worker with PCR-confirmed SARS-CoV-2 infection or an uninfected control (not recorded which). Sequencing used whole blood.

The CDR3 DNA is TGCAGTGCTAGGGTTGACGGGGGCCGTTACGAGCAGTACTTC. It encodes CSARVDGGRYEQYF. The chain uses TRBV20-1 and TRBJ2-7, with D tentatively TRBD1 or TRBD2 (6 bases each). Trimming shortened V by 3 bases and J by 4 bases, and 16 bases separated the two germline ends. This CDR3 has 14 amino acids. CDR1 and CDR2 (germline): DFQATT, SNEGSKA (reference sequence).